The 27 T cell receptor beta chains presented below share a single source sample, sequenced in a study of CD8 T cells in ankylosing spondylitis. Study-level findings and limits: Seemingly distinctive of ankylosing spondylitis blood was a TCR beta motif formed by eight highly homologous variants.

TCRdb fed the 5' RACE reads into MiXCR, producing one record per CDR3 protein. Found here are 700,000 or so distinct CDR3 sequences, 15% to 20% of them singletons; the top ten hold about 19%. These TCRs are of unknown antigen specificity. The specimen was blood, either unsorted or a sorted T cell fraction (not recorded which). These receptor sequences come from a male donor with ankylosing spondylitis.

This clonotype was picked up a small number of times. The chain has TRBV5-6 and TRBJ2-1; TRBD1 matches at 9 bases. This CDR3 spans 16 amino acids. Germline assignment: CDR1 SGHDT and CDR2 YYEEEE. The junction had 6 bases not matched to a gene; V was cut back by 3 bases and J by 2 bases. CDR3 sequence: CASSWWGQGPYNEQFF. CDR3 DNA: TGTGCCAGCAGCTGGTGGGGACAGGGCCCCTACAATGAGCAGTTCTTC.

This clonotype was seen ten or more times. The rearrangement links TRBV29-1 to TRBJ2-1, with TRBD2 matching over 13 bases. Looked up from germline, CDR1 is SQVTM and CDR2 is ANQGSEA. The CDR3 sequence is 16 residues long. Losses at the gene ends were 1 base for V and 5 bases for J; bases not matched to a gene: 5. CDR3 loop: CSVEGPLAGGDNEQFF. The CDR3 DNA is TGCAGCGTTGAAGGGCCACTAGCGGGGGGGGACAATGAGCAGTTCTTC.

This sequence joins TRBV11-2 and TRBJ2-1; D could derive from TRBD1 or TRBD2 (5 bases each). Looked up from germline, CDR1 is SGHAT and CDR2 is FQNNGV. V lost 3 bases to trimming and J lost 0 bases, with 12 bases between them. The CDR3 is 16 amino acids. CDR3 bases: TGTGCCAGCAGCTTGATGGGTGGGGGCTCCTACAATGAGCAGTTCTTC. Residues: CASSLMGGGSYNEQFF.

Many counts were recorded for this clonotype. This chain joins TRBV9 and TRBJ1-2; TRBD1 aligns across 10 bases. V shed 3 bases and J 7 bases; nucleotides not matched to a gene: 12. The CDR3 runs to 16 residues. Germline CDR1 is SGDLS and CDR2 is YYNGEE. The CDR3 coding sequence is TGTGCCAGCAGCGCTCAGGTTGGGGGGACAGGGGCTGGCTACACCTTC. This gives the protein CASSAQVGGTGAGYTF.

V usage is TRBV5-1 and J usage is TRBJ1-1, with D perhaps matching TRBD1 (5 bases). V was trimmed by 0 bases and J by 1 base, leaving 19 bases between them. Germline CDR1 reads SGHRS; CDR2 reads YFSETQ. This CDR3 has 18 residues. This CDR3 is CASSLGLLAGATNTEAFF. Written as DNA, the CDR3 is TGCGCCAGCAGCTTGGGATTACTTGCCGGGGCCACGAACACTGAAGCTTTCTTT.

This clonotype was seen a handful of times. The chain uses TRBV12-3 or TRBV12-4 and TRBJ2-1; 12 bases line up with TRBD2. Trimming took 3 bases from V and 10 from J; bases not matched to a gene: 13. The CDR3 consists of 17 residues. The CDR3 loop reads CASSLWLAGGPRREQFF. In DNA, the CDR3 is TGTGCCAGCAGTTTGTGGCTAGCGGGGGGGCCCCGTAGGGAGCAGTTCTTC.

This clonotype has at least ten counts. CDR3 DNA: TGTGCCAGCAGCGCCGGGACAGGTCAAATTGAGACCCAGTACTTC. As protein: CASSAGTGQIETQYF. This chain joins TRBV7-9 and TRBJ2-5; 8 bases fit TRBD1. Germline assignment: CDR1 SEHNR and CDR2 FQNEAQ (reference sequence). CDR3 size: 15 residues. Trimming took 5 bases from V and 5 from J; bases not matched to a gene: 10.

There are many counts of this clonotype. The CDR3 sequence is CASSQDLGYDQPQHF. CDR3 sequence (DNA): TGTGCCAGCAGCCAAGATCTCGGGTACGACCAGCCCCAGCATTTT. The genes are TRBV4-2 and TRBJ1-5; no definite D call. CDR1 and CDR2 from the germline V gene are LGHNA and YNFKEQ. With 0 bases removed from V and 7 bases from J, the gap between germline ends came to 13 bases. This CDR3 has 15 residues.

This clonotype has only a few counts. The V call is TRBV11-1, the J call TRBJ2-2; 7 bases fit TRBD1. Germline CDR1 and CDR2: SGHAT and FQDESV (reference sequence). The CDR3 runs to 18 residues. Germline trimming cut 5 bases from V and 4 bases from J; bases unmatched to any gene: 16. Written as DNA, the CDR3 is TGTGCCAGCAGCGCCTCAGAAACAGGGGAGAAGGTCACCGGGGAGCTGTTTTTT. Its protein is CASSASETGEKVTGELFF.

V usage is TRBV7-2 and J usage is TRBJ1-2; TRBD1 matches at 7 bases. V shed 5 bases, J shed 3 bases, and the junction held 6 bases outside the gene matches. Germline CDR1 and CDR2: SGHTA and FQGNSA. The CDR3 is 14 residues long. In DNA form, the CDR3 reads TGTGCCAGCAGCGCCGGGACAGAATACTATGGCTACACCTTC. Translating it yields CASSAGTEYYGYTF.

The CDR3 is CASSRGIGETQYF. CDR3 DNA sequence: TGTGCCAGCAGCCGAGGGATCGGGGAGACCCAGTACTTC. The genes are TRBV7-3 and TRBJ2-5; TRBD2 is a possible D gene (5 bases). The CDR3 is 13 residues long. V was cut by 5 bases and J by 5 bases, with 12 bases left in between. Germline lookup yields CDR1 SGHTA and CDR2 FQGTGA.

CDR3 bases: TGTGCCAGCAGTCAGCTCGGAATGGGGGCTTTCTTT. It specifies CASSQLGMGAFF. This chain uses TRBV12-3 or TRBV12-4 with TRBJ1-1; D gene uncertain. The CDR3 runs to 12 residues. With 5 bases removed from V and 11 bases from J, the gap between germline ends came to 15 bases.

The chain carries TRBV20-1 and TRBJ2-5, with 9 bases that match TRBD2. CDR3 size: 14 residues. V lost 6 bases, J lost 0 bases, and 5 bases stayed unmatched. Germline CDR1 DFQATT, CDR2 SNEGSKA (reference sequence). The CDR3 here is CSAPPSGNQETQYF. The CDR3 DNA reads as TGCAGTGCCCCCCCTAGCGGGAACCAAGAGACCCAGTACTTC.

There are many counts of this clonotype. The chain joins TRBV4-2 to TRBJ2-7; D could derive from TRBD1 or TRBD2 (5 bases each). The CDR3 loop spans 14 amino acids. Trimming took off 1 base at V and 3 bases at J, with 10 bases between the two ends. CDR1 is LGHNA and CDR2 is YNFKEQ in the germline V gene. CDR3 bases: TGTGCCAGCAGCCAAGGAGGGGAAGGCTACGAGCAGTACTTC. It specifies CASSQGGEGYEQYF.

This clonotype was recorded many times. The gene calls are TRBV12-3 or TRBV12-4 and TRBJ1-5, with D possibly matching TRBD1 (5 bases). The CDR3 has 15 residues. V was pared by 3 bases and J by 4 bases, with 13 bases between. The CDR3 reads CASSFGDRNNQPQHF. The CDR3 coding sequence is TGTGCCAGCAGTTTCGGAGACAGAAATAATCAGCCCCAGCATTTT.

This rearrangement joins TRBV11-2 to TRBJ2-3; 7 bases fit TRBD2. Per germline, CDR1 SGHAT and CDR2 FQNNGV. There are 18 residues in the CDR3. Unmatched junction bases numbered 15, after V lost 3 bases and J lost 3 bases. The CDR3 sequence is CASSFPRRKLGGTDTQYF. DNA for the CDR3: TGTGCCAGCAGCTTCCCCAGACGGAAATTGGGGGGGACAGATACGCAGTATTTT. Complete variable domain (other parts from reference TRBV11-2 and TRBJ2-3): EAGVAQSPRYKIIEKRQSVAFWCNPISGHATLYWYQQILGQGPKLLIQFQNNGVVDDSQLPKDRFSAERLKGVDSTLKIQPAKLEDSAVYLCASSFPRRKLGGTDTQYFGPGTRLTVL.

This clonotype was counted only a few times. The chain employs TRBV7-8 and TRBJ1-2, with D unclear. This CDR3 region has 18 residues. Trimming shortened V by 6 bases and J by 0 bases, and 23 bases separated the two germline ends. The V gene's germline CDR1 is SGHVS and CDR2 FQNEAQ. The chain's CDR3 is CASRAQGISLSTNYGYTF. The CDR3 nucleotides read TGTGCCAGCAGGGCACAAGGGATCAGCTTATCGACTAACTATGGCTACACCTTC.

The chain links TRBV29-1 to TRBJ2-1; D is tentatively TRBD1 or TRBD2 (5 bases each). The length of the CDR3 is 16 residues. V lost 0 bases to trimming and J lost 2 bases, with 14 bases between them. Germline CDR1 is SQVTM and CDR2 is ANQGSEA. The CDR3 is CSVEDPRVGAYNEQFF. The CDR3 DNA reads as TGCAGCGTTGAAGACCCCAGGGTCGGGGCCTACAATGAGCAGTTCTTC.

This clonotype was seen a few times. This sequence joins TRBV5-1 and TRBJ2-1; D gene unclear. Looked up from germline, CDR1 is SGHRS and CDR2 is YFSETQ. Trimming took off 2 bases at V and 3 bases at J, with 9 bases between the two ends. The CDR3 has 14 residues. The CDR3 DNA reads TGCGCCAGCAGCTTTCTCTGGGGCTACAATGAGCAGTTCTTC. This sequence encodes CASSFLWGYNEQFF.

The CDR3 DNA is TGTGCCAGCAGTCCAGGGACAGGGAGCGGTGAAAAACTGTTTTTT. Its protein is CASSPGTGSGEKLFF. The V gene is TRBV28, the J gene TRBJ1-4; 9 bases line up with TRBD1. Germline trimming cut 5 bases from V and 7 bases from J; bases unmatched to any gene: 8. The CDR3 loop spans 15 amino acids. CDR1 is MDHEN and CDR2 is SYDVKM in the germline V gene.

This clonotype was detected only a few times. The chain combines TRBV30 with TRBJ1-6, with TRBD1 as a possible D gene (6 bases). This CDR3 is built from 15 residues. The V gene's germline CDR1 is GTSNPN and CDR2 SVGIG (reference sequence). Trimming left V 0 bases short and J 4 bases short, with 10 bases between. The CDR3 region is CAWSVRQGYNSPLHF. CDR3 nucleotides: TGTGCCTGGAGTGTACGGCAGGGGTATAATTCACCCCTCCACTTT.

The J gene is TRBJ2-1, the V gene TRBV6-1; 9 nucleotides align to TRBD1. CDR3 size: 14 residues. Germline CDR1 MNHNS, CDR2 SASEGT. V shed 10 bases, J shed 3 bases, and the junction held 7 bases outside the gene matches. CDR3 residues: CAISQGAVYNEQFF. The CDR3 bases are TGTGCCATCTCACAGGGGGCCGTCTACAATGAGCAGTTCTTC.

This clonotype was counted at least ten times. The rearrangement links TRBV3-1 to TRBJ2-7; TRBD1 might be the D (6 bases). V gave up 7 bases and J gave up 2 bases, with 15 bases separating them. Germline CDR1 is LGHDT and CDR2 is YNNKEL (reference sequence). The CDR3 is 14 amino acids. The CDR3 DNA is TGTGCCAGCAACCACGGGGACACCCCCTACGAGCAGTACTTC. The encoded protein is CASNHGDTPYEQYF.

This clonotype was counted between two and nine times. V and J are TRBV9 and TRBJ2-1, with D perhaps matching TRBD1 or TRBD2 (6 bases each). Per the germline V gene, CDR1 is SGDLS and CDR2 is YYNGEE. Trimming left V 0 bases short and J 3 bases short, with 22 bases between. The CDR3 consists of 19 residues. The CDR3 region has the DNA TGTGCCAGCAGCGTAGCTATGGGGGCAGGTAGCGGAGTCTACAATGAGCAGTTCTTC. It is translated as CASSVAMGAGSGVYNEQFF.

The sample holds a few counts of this clonotype. The V call is TRBV20-1, the J call TRBJ1-1, with D possibly matching TRBD1 (5 bases). Germline CDR1 is DFQATT and CDR2 is SNEGSKA (reference sequence). The CDR3 length is 15 residues. V lost 0 bases and J 5 bases, leaving 16 bases between the germline ends. The CDR3 protein is CSARDLSREETEAFF. The DNA for the CDR3 is TGCAGTGCTAGAGATCTGAGCAGGGAGGAAACTGAAGCTTTCTTT.

This clonotype was observed a handful of times. The chain employs TRBV3-1 and TRBJ2-7; D ambiguous. V was pared by 2 bases and J by 5 bases, with 4 bases between. CDR3 length: 11 residues. Germline V CDR1 and CDR2: LGHDT, YNNKEL (reference sequence). CDR3 sequence reads: CASSQWDEQYF. Here the CDR3 DNA reads TGTGCCAGCAGCCAATGGGACGAGCAGTACTTC.

This rearrangement joins TRBV13 to TRBJ2-5; D remains ambiguous. Deletions cut 5 bases from V and 4 bases from J, with 14 bases between. The CDR3 sequence is 14 residues long. Germline loops: CDR1 PRHDT, CDR2 FYEKMQ (reference sequence). The CDR3 spells CASSPGQLGETQYF. The CDR3 nucleotides read TGTGCCAGCAGCCCCGGCCAACTGGGAGAGACCCAGTACTTC. The variable domain in full, completed from reference TRBV13 and TRBJ2-5, reads AAGVIQSPRHLIKEKRETATLKCYPIPRHDTVYWYQQGPGQDPQFLISFYEKMQSDKGSIPDRFSAQQFSDYHSELNMSSLELGDSALYFCASSPGQLGETQYFGPGTRLLVL.